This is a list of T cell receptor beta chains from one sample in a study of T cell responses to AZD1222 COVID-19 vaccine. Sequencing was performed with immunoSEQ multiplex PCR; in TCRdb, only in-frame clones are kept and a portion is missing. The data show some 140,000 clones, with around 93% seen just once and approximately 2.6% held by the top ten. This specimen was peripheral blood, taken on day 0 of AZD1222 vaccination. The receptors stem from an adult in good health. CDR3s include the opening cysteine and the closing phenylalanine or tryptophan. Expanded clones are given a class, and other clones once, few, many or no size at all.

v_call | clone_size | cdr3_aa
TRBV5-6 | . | CASSFDRGPYNEQFF
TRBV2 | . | CASQGQGVNNQPQHF
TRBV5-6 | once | CASSFDPNEKLFF
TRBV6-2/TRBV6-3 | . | CASSPPMWTSIPDTQYF
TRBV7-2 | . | CASSFFNLGTIYF
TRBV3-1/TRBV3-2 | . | CASSFPRSSRGETQYF
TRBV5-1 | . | CASSLIVPAEQFF
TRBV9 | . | CASSVGGSGGHGYTF
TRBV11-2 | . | CASTFGPGQSYNEQFF
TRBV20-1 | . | CSASPGPEQFF
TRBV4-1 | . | CASSLHHSDTEAFF
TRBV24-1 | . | CATSVGSASNYGYTF
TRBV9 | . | CASSPSTDSGNTIYF
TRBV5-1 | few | CASIPSPEHFHYEQYF
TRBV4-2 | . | CASSQEMAYSSYNSPLHF
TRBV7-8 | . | CASSLQNRGQEQFF
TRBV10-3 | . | CAISEGQQNEKLFF
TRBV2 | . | CASRDRVVSNQPQHF
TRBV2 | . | CASSDPVWNRLYGYTF
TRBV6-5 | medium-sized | CASSTDGNTEAFF
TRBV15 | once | CATSRDEIADSPTNEKLFF
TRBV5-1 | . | CASSLGGGHNEQFF